This TCR beta chain was captured in a study of cytomegalovirus exposure and HLA in healthy donors. Study as a whole: Prior work identified some 120 million unique TCR beta sequences in some 200 million T cells. Findings and caveats of the study: An apparent linkage of common viral pathogens to several of the most significant clusters emerged in a later analysis.

The primer mix had 60 Vbeta and 13 Jbeta primers. The assay was immunoSEQ multiplex PCR, and TCRdb's table has in-frame clones only and misses some. The top ten hold roughly 2% of the sample, which has under 200,000 clones, around 80% seen once. There are a few counts of this clone. What it binds is not known. This CDR3 has 14 residues. Germline V gene data show CDR1 as SGHVS and CDR2 as FQNEAQ. V was shortened by 5 bases and J by 0 bases, with 10 bases between the two germline ends. The clonotype comes from a man in his forties in good health and CMV-seronegative. Material: PBMCs. The rearrangement joins TRBV7-8 to TRBJ1-1, with D hard to call. The CDR3 spells CASSSRHLNTEAFF. CDR3 sequence (DNA): TGTGCCAGCAGCAGTAGACACTTGAACACTGAAGCTTTCTTT.